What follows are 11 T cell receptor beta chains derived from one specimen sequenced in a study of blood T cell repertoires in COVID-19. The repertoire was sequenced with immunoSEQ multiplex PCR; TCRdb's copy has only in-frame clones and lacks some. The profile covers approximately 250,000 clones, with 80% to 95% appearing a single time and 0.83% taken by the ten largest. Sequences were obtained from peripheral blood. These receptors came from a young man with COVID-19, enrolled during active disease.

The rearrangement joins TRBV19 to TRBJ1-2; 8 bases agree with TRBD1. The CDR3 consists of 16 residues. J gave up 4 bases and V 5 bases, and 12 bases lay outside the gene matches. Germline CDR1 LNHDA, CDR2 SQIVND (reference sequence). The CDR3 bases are TGTGCCAGTAGTGCCCAGAGACAGGGGCGCGGCTATGGCTACACCTTC. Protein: CASSAQRQGRGYGYTF.

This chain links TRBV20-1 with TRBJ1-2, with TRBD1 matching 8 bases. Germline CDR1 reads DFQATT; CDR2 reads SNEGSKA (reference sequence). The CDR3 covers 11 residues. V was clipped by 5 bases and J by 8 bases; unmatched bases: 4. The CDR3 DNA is TGCAGTGCTCCGGACAGGGAAGGCTACACCTTC. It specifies CSAPDREGYTF.

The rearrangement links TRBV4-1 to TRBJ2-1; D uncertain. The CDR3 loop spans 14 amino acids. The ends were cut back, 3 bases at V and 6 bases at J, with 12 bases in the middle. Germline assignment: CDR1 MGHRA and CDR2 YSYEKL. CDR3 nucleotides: TGCGCCAGCAGCCATAGTGACACGACCAATGAGCAGTTCTTC. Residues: CASSHSDTTNEQFF.

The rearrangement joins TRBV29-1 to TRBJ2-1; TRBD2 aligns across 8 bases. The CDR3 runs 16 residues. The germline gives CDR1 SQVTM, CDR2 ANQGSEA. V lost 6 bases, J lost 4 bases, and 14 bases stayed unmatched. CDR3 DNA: TGCAGCGTCGGGGGGGGCCAGGAGGACAATTACAATGAGCAGTTCTTC. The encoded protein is CSVGGGQEDNYNEQFF.

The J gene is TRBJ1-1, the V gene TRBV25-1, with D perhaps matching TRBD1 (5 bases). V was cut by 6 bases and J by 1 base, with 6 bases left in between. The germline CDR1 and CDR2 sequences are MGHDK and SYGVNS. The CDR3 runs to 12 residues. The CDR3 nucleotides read TGTGCCAGCAGAACAGGGAACACTGAAGCTTTCTTT. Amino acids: CASRTGNTEAFF.

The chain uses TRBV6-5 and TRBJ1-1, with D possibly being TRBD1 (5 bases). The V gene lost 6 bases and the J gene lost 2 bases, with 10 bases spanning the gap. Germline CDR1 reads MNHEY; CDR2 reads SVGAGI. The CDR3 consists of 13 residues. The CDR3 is CASRVGTNTEAFF. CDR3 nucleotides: TGTGCCAGCAGGGTAGGGACTAACACTGAAGCTTTCTTT.

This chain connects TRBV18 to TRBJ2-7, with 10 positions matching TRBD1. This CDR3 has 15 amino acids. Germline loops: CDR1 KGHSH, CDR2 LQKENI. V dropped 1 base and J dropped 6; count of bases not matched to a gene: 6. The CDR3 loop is CASSPQTGGKSEQYF. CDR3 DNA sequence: TGTGCCAGCTCACCACAGACAGGGGGCAAGTCCGAGCAGTACTTC.

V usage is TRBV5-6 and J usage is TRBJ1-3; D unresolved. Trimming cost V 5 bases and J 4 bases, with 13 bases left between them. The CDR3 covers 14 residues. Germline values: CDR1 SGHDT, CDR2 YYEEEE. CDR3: CASRPEGYGNTIYF. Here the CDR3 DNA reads TGTGCCAGCAGACCGGAGGGTTACGGAAACACCATATATTTT.

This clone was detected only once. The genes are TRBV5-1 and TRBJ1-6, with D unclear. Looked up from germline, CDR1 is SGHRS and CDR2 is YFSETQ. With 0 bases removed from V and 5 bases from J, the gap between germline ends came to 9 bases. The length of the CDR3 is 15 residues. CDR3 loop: CASSLDSRDNSPLHF. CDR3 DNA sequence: TGCGCCAGCAGCTTGGATTCTCGAGATAATTCACCCCTCCACTTT.

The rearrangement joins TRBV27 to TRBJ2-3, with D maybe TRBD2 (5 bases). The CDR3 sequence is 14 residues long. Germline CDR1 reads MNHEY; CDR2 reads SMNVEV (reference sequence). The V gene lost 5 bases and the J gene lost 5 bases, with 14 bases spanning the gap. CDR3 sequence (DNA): TGTGCCAGCAGTCACCCAGCACGGGGAGATACGCAGTATTTT. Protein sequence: CASSHPARGDTQYF.

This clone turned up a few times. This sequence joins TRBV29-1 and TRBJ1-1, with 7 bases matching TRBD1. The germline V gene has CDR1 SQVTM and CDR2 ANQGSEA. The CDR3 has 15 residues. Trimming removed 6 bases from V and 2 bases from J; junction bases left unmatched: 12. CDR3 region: CSVYRQGKSNTEAFF. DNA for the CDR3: TGCAGCGTCTACCGACAGGGCAAGTCAAACACTGAAGCTTTCTTT. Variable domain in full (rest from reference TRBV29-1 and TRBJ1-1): SAVISQKPSRDICQRGTSLTIQCQVDSQVTMMFWYRQQPGQSLTLIATANQGSEATYESGFVIDKFPISRPNLTFSTLTVSNMSPEDSSIYLCSVYRQGKSNTEAFFGQGTRLTVV.